What follows are 14 T cell receptor beta chains derived from one specimen sequenced in a study of blood T cell repertoires in COVID-19. Libraries were prepared by immunoSEQ multiplex PCR; TCRdb keeps only in-frame clonotypes and omits some of them. The sample lists approximately 50,000 clones; approximately 87% were seen once. The sequenced sample was peripheral blood. These receptors all stem from a man aged 50-59 years with acute or convalescent COVID-19.

The chain couples TRBV2 to TRBJ1-1, with 8 bases matching TRBD1. V trimming: 5 bases; J trimming: 5 bases; junction bases outside the gene matches: 1. Germline assignment: CDR1 SNHLY and CDR2 FYNNEI. This CDR3 region has 12 residues. The CDR3 DNA sequence: TGTGCCAGCAGTTGGACAGGGACTGAAGCTTTCTTT. Translated, it gives CASSWTGTEAFF.

This clone was seen only once. CDR3 in amino acids: CASSRPYLAANHNEQFF. In DNA, the CDR3 is TGTGCCAGCAGCCGACCCTATCTAGCGGCCAACCATAATGAGCAGTTCTTC. The rearrangement uses TRBV27 and TRBJ2-1, with TRBD2 matching over 7 bases. Trimming removed 6 bases from V and 7 bases from J; junction bases left unmatched: 18. CDR1 is MNHEY and CDR2 is SMNVEV in the germline V gene (reference sequence). The CDR3 is made up of 17 amino acids.

V usage is TRBV9 and J usage is TRBJ1-1, with TRBD1 matching 7 bases. The CDR3 runs to 19 residues. Per the germline V gene, CDR1 is SGDLS and CDR2 is YYNGEE. V trimming: 0 bases; J trimming: 3 bases; junction bases outside the gene matches: 17. The CDR3 DNA reads as TGTGCCAGCAGCGTAGTAGTAGGAGGGACAGTTTCGCGGGACACTGAAGCTTTCTTT. Residues: CASSVVVGGTVSRDTEAFF.

The chain carries TRBV27 and TRBJ1-1; tentative D call: TRBD1 (5 bases). Germline V gives CDR1 MNHEY, CDR2 SMNVEV (reference sequence). The CDR3 contains 16 residues. Trimming took 3 bases from V and 6 from J, leaving 20 bases between them. This CDR3 is CASSLPPGGRVAEAFF. The CDR3 nucleotides are TGTGCCAGCAGTTTGCCCCCGGGGGGTAGGGTGGCTGAAGCTTTCTTT.

This clone came up a few times. The rearrangement uses TRBV5-1 and TRBJ2-7; 8 bases match TRBD1. From germline, CDR1 is SGHRS and CDR2 YFSETQ. The CDR3 sequence is 14 residues long. With V trimmed by 4 bases and J by 0 bases, 3 bases remained unmatched. The CDR3 DNA follows: TGCGCCAGCAGCACAGGGGGACGCTCCTACGAGCAGTACTTC. As protein: CASSTGGRSYEQYF.

This chain links TRBV30 with TRBJ1-6; 10 positions match TRBD1. The CDR3 extends over 14 amino acids. CDR1 GTSNPN and CDR2 SVGIG come from the germline V gene (reference sequence). V dropped 3 bases and J dropped 9; count of bases not matched to a gene: 5. This CDR3 reads CAWRPDRGASPLHF. The CDR3 region has the DNA TGTGCCTGGAGACCGGACAGGGGGGCTTCACCCCTCCACTTT.

This chain joins TRBV6-6 and TRBJ2-1; 11 bases line up with TRBD2. CDR3 length: 15 residues. Trimming at V came to 6 bases and at J to 3 bases, leaving 4 bases not matched to a gene. Per the germline V gene, CDR1 is MNHNY and CDR2 is SVGAGI (reference sequence). The CDR3 bases are TGTGCCAGCAGCCTACTAGCGGGAGACTACAATGAGCAGTTCTTC. Translated, it gives CASSLLAGDYNEQFF.

CDR3 coding DNA: TGTGCCAGCAGCTTAGCCCGGGACAGCAACGAAGCTTTCTTT. It yields the protein CASSLARDSNEAFF. The chain joins TRBV11-2 to TRBJ1-1; 7 bases fit TRBD1. This CDR3 contains 14 residues. Germline loops: CDR1 SGHAT, CDR2 FQNNGV. The ends lost 1 base at V and 8 bases at J; junction bases unmatched: 7.

The chain couples TRBV7-9 to TRBJ1-2; D possibly corresponds to TRBD1 (5 bases). Per germline, CDR1 SEHNR and CDR2 FQNEAQ (reference sequence). This CDR3 is built from 15 residues. V dropped 7 bases and J dropped 2 bases, with 17 bases sitting between them. CDR3 sequence reads: CASTLFLTENYGYTF. CDR3 sequence (DNA): TGTGCCAGCACCCTCTTCCTGACAGAAAACTATGGCTACACCTTC.

CDR3 nucleotide sequence: TGCGCCAGCAGCCTCGGTACAGGGTTCGGCGATGAGCAGTTCTTC. Its protein is CASSLGTGFGDEQFF. The chain is built from TRBV5-1 and TRBJ2-1; D is perhaps TRBD1 (6 bases). The CDR3 is 15 residues long. Between the trimmed V and J ends, which lost 4 bases and 8 bases, there was a span of 19 bases. The germline V gene has CDR1 SGHRS and CDR2 YFSETQ.

This chain connects TRBV18 to TRBJ1-5, with D possibly matching TRBD1 (6 bases). The CDR3 consists of 15 residues. CDR1 is KGHSH and CDR2 is LQKENI in the germline V gene. Trimming stripped 2 bases from V and 6 bases from J, with 14 bases between. The CDR3: CASSPSTGLGQPQHF. The DNA for the CDR3 is TGTGCCAGCTCACCATCTACAGGGTTAGGTCAGCCCCAGCATTTT.

The chain has TRBV21-1 and TRBJ1-1; the D call TRBD1 from the table was never checked on the DNA. TRBV21-1 is listed as a pseudogene. This CDR3 contains 14 residues. The CDR3 reads CAILPDDRGPEAFF. DNA for the CDR3: TGTGCCATCCTTCCAGACGACAGAGGCCCTGAAGCTTTCTTT.

The chain combines TRBV23-1 with TRBJ2-7, with TRBD1 matching 10 bases. TRBV23-1 is an ORF; its function is uncertain. The V segment lost 3 bases and the J segment 6 bases; nucleotides outside the gene matches: 8. The CDR3 has 15 amino acids. The CDR3 loop reads CASSHYGQGGGEQYF. In nucleotides, the CDR3 is TGCGCCAGCAGTCATTACGGACAGGGGGGAGGCGAGCAGTACTTC.

J is TRBJ1-2 and V is TRBV28; 9 nucleotides agree with TRBD1. This CDR3 comprises 14 residues. J lost 8 bases, V lost 2 bases, and 6 bases had no gene match. Germline assignment: CDR1 MDHEN and CDR2 SYDVKM. CDR3 nucleotides: TGTGCCAGCAGTTTAGCTCGGACAGGGGACGGCTACACCTTC. Encoded protein: CASSLARTGDGYTF.